This is a list of T cell receptor beta chains from one sample in a study of cytomegalovirus exposure and HLA in healthy donors. The data were produced by immunoSEQ multiplex PCR, yet TCRdb's version contains in-frame clones alone and is incomplete. The repertoire holds approximately 120,000 clones, with around 80% as singletons. Sequencing was done on a sample of PBMCs. These TCRs come from a female donor in good health and CMV-seronegative. Each CDR3 is given with its conserved first and last residue. D genes are given only for firm matches. Not all rows give a size; the values are once, few, many and, for expanded clones, a class.

NA | NA | TRBJ1-1 | TRBV28 | CASRQGMNTEAFF | TGTGCCAGCAGGCAGGGCATGAACACTGAAGCTTTCTTT
NA | TRBD1 | TRBJ2-7 | TRBV4-1 | CASSPAGTGLGEQYF | TGCGCCAGCAGCCCAGCCGGGACAGGGCTTGGGGAGCAGTACTTC
once | NA | TRBJ1-1 | TRBV7-9 | CASRQVDRLNTEAFF | TGTGCCAGCAGACAGGTGGACAGACTGAACACTGAAGCTTTCTTT
NA | TRBD1 | TRBJ1-4 | TRBV9 | CASSPRQGGGEKLFF | TGTGCCAGCAGCCCTCGACAGGGGGGTGGTGAAAAACTGTTTTTT
NA | TRBD2 | TRBJ2-7 | TRBV19 | CASSSGSPPYEQYF | TGTGCCAGTAGTAGCGGGAGTCCCCCCTACGAGCAGTACTTC
NA | NA | TRBJ2-1 | TRBV19 | CASSGRGGDEQFF | TGTGCCAGTAGTGGCCGAGGGGGGGATGAGCAGTTCTTC
NA | TRBD1 | TRBJ1-1 | TRBV11-2 | CASSEQGAGTEAFF | TGTGCCAGCAGCGAGCAGGGGGCTGGCACTGAAGCTTTCTTT
once | TRBD2 | TRBJ2-4 | TRBV4-2 | CASSQGLAALKNIQYF | TGTGCCAGCAGCCAAGGACTAGCTGCACTCAAAAACATTCAGTACTTC
NA | NA | TRBJ2-1 | TRBV19 | CASSSPGGIATEQFF | TGTGCCAGTAGTTCCCCTGGGGGCATAGCAACTGAGCAGTTCTTC
NA | TRBD1 | TRBJ2-7 | TRBV28 | CASSLGGAFYEQYF | TGTGCCAGCAGCTTAGGGGGCGCGTTCTACGAGCAGTACTTC
NA | NA | TRBJ1-1 | TRBV2 | CASSEAMMLGTEAFF | TGTGCCAGCAGTGAAGCGATGATGCTCGGCACTGAAGCTTTCTTT
once | NA | TRBJ1-5 | TRBV19 | CAYRQPQHF | TGTGCCTACAGACAGCCCCAGCATTTT
NA | TRBD1 | TRBJ1-2 | TRBV27 | CASSLQGANGYTF | TGTGCCAGCAGTTTACAGGGGGCGAATGGCTACACCTTC
NA | NA | TRBJ2-7 | TRBV4-1 | CASSQQILESEQYF | TGCGCCAGCAGCCAGCAGATCCTAGAGAGCGAGCAGTACTTC
NA | NA | TRBJ2-5 | TRBV27 | CASSSLRNQETQYF | TGTGCCAGCAGTTCTTTGCGCAACCAAGAGACCCAGTACTTC
NA | NA | TRBJ1-1 | TRBV28 | CASSELGGGNTEAFF | TGTGCCAGCAGTGAGCTGGGGGGTGGGAACACTGAAGCTTTCTTT
once | TRBD1 | TRBJ1-2 | TRBV2 | CASSPWTGAGPYGYTF | TGTGCCAGCAGTCCATGGACAGGGGCCGGTCCCTATGGCTACACCTTC
NA | TRBD1 | TRBJ2-1 | TRBV7-8 | CASSYDRGRYNEQFF | TGTGCCAGCAGTTACGACAGGGGGCGATATAATGAGCAGTTCTTC
NA | NA | TRBJ1-2 | TRBV7-9 | CASSSPGSAGINYGYTF | TGTGCCAGCAGCTCCCCCGGGAGTGCAGGGATTAACTATGGCTACACCTTC
NA | TRBD1 | TRBJ2-1 | TRBV5-1 | CASSPGTGYDNEQFF | TGCGCCAGCAGCCCCGGGACAGGGTATGACAATGAGCAGTTCTTC
NA | TRBD1 | TRBJ2-1 | TRBV9 | CASSTTGTQYNEQFF | TGTGCCAGCAGCACGACAGGGACACAGTACAATGAGCAGTTCTTC
NA | NA | TRBJ1-5 | TRBV2 | CASSGGPGMRQPQHF | TGTGCCAGCAGTGGGGGGCCAGGGATGCGGCAGCCCCAGCATTTT
NA | TRBD2 | TRBJ2-7 | TRBV5-4 | CASSLAGLAVYEQYF | TGTGCCAGCAGCTTGGCCGGACTAGCCGTCTACGAGCAGTACTTC
NA | TRBD2 | TRBJ2-7 | TRBV14 | CASSQDLAGGREQYF | TGTGCCAGCAGCCAAGATTTAGCGGGGGGGCGAGAGCAGTACTTC
NA | NA | TRBJ1-2 | TRBV19 | CASSLLDRNGYTF | TGTGCCAGTAGTCTTTTGGACAGAAATGGCTACACCTTC
NA | TRBD1 | TRBJ1-1 | TRBV6-5 | CASSTPGGTEAFF | TGTGCCAGCAGTACACCAGGGGGGACTGAAGCTTTCTTT
NA | TRBD2 | TRBJ2-7 | TRBV5-3 | CARSLGREDYEQYF | TGTGCCAGAAGTTTAGGGCGGGAGGACTACGAGCAGTACTTC